The count of the clone carrying this TCR beta chain is one. The antigen is unknown. The data originate from a study of graft-versus-host responses after intestinal transplantation. TCRdb keeps only in-frame clones here, not all; method: immunoSEQ multiplex PCR. The table shows approximately 82,000 clones, with about 93% occurring only once. Trimming removed 5 bases at V and 5 bases at J, with 10 bases between. The CDR3 contains 12 residues. Germline lookup yields CDR1 MDHEN and CDR2 SYDVKM. General study results and limits: The study associated peak circulating GvH clone levels with early post-transplant HvG declines.

V and J are TRBV28 and TRBJ2-7, with D tentatively TRBD1 (5 bases). Sequencing was performed on unstimulated CD8+ T cells sorted from spleen or lymph node cells, taken before transplant. The TCR was taken from a human donor who was the organ donor for an intestinal transplant. The CDR3 DNA follows: TGTGCCAGCAGTCACCCAGGGCACGAGCAGTACTTC. Its protein is CASSHPGHEQYF.